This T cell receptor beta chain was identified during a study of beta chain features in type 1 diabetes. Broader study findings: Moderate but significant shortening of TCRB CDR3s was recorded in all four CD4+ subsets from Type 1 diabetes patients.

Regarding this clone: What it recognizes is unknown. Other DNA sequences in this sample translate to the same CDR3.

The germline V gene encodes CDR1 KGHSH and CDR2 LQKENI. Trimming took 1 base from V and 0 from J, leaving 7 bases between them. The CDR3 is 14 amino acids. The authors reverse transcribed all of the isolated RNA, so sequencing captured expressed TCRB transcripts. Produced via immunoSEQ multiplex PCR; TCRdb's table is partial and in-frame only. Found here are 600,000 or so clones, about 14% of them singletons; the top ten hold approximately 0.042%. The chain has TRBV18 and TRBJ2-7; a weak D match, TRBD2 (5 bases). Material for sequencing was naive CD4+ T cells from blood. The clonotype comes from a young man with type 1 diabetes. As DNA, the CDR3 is TGTGCCAGCTCACCACTTGCGGGCTCCTACGAGCAGTACTTC. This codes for CASSPLAGSYEQYF.